The sequence of this T cell receptor (beta chain) was determined in a study of T cell responses to AZD1222 COVID-19 vaccine. As for the study in general: The study pooled second doses at about 4 or about 12 weeks.

Per germline, CDR1 MGHRA and CDR2 YSYEKL. The CDR3 contains 18 residues. V gave up 2 bases and J gave up 0 bases, with 17 bases separating them. TCRdb keeps only in-frame clones here, not all; method: immunoSEQ multiplex PCR. The repertoire holds over 100,000 clones, with about 89% as singletons. Specimen: peripheral blood, collected on day 0 of AZD1222 vaccination. This clonotype originated in an adult in good health. The chain recombines TRBV4-1 with TRBJ1-3; D perhaps matches TRBD1 (5 bases). The CDR3 DNA sequence: TGCGCCAGCAGCCAATGGGGGAACGGAGACCTCTCTGGAAACACCATATATTTT. It codes for CASSQWGNGDLSGNTIYF.